One and the same sample provided the 30 T cell receptor beta chains below, sequenced in a study of response to subunit inactivated influenza vaccine. TCRdb recomputed calls from the RT-PCR reads with MiXCR, one row per CDR3 protein. The sample has about 650,000 distinct CDR3 sequences; around 16% are singletons. Sequencing used PBMCs from blood, obtained about 12 days after vaccination. The origin of the receptors is a man aged 50-60 years who received an inactivated influenza vaccine.

This clonotype was picked up one time. Just one base apart from a much larger clone, this may be a read error. The V gene is TRBV20-1, the J gene TRBJ2-7; TRBD2 matches 9 bases. This CDR3 comprises 12 residues. Germline CDR1 is DFQATT and CDR2 is SNEGSKA (reference sequence). V was clipped by 8 bases and J by 3 bases; unmatched bases: 5. The CDR3 is CSTPTSGYEQYF. DNA of the CDR3: TGCAGTACCCCGACTAGCGGCTACGAGCAGTACTTC.

The chain is built from TRBV20-1 and TRBJ1-1; D perhaps matches TRBD1 (6 bases). The CDR3 has 15 amino acids. V was cut by 6 bases and J by 5 bases, with 22 bases left in between. Germline loops: CDR1 DFQATT, CDR2 SNEGSKA (reference sequence). CDR3 DNA: TGCAGTGCCAAAATCCCCGGGGGGCGCGGGACTGAAGCTTTCTTT. The encoded protein is CSAKIPGGRGTEAFF.

The sample holds a few counts of this clonotype. The chain carries TRBV5-1 and TRBJ2-3, with 10 bases aligning to TRBD2. Trimming at V came to 4 bases and at J to 3 bases, leaving 8 bases not matched to a gene. Germline V CDR1 and CDR2: SGHRS, YFSETQ. The CDR3 totals 16 residues. As DNA, the CDR3 is TGCGCCAGCAGCCGGGATCCGGGACTAGCGACAGATACGCAGTATTTT. Residues: CASSRDPGLATDTQYF. The full variable domain, its missing parts supplied by reference TRBV5-1 and TRBJ2-3, is KAGVTQTPRYLIKTRGQQVTLSCSPISGHRSVSWYQQTPGQGLQFLFEYFSETQRNKGNFPGRFSGRQFSNSRSEMNVSTLELGDSALYLCASSRDPGLATDTQYFGPGTRLTVL.

A few counts support this clonotype. This chain links TRBV20-1 with TRBJ2-5, with D perhaps TRBD1 (6 bases). The CDR3 totals 12 residues. Germline CDR1 is DFQATT and CDR2 is SNEGSKA (reference sequence). V was trimmed by 6 bases and J by 5 bases, leaving 13 bases between them. The CDR3: CSASTGHETQYF. CDR3 sequence (DNA): TGCAGTGCAAGTACAGGGCACGAGACCCAGTACTTC.

The CDR3 spells CASSAAGRDEQFF. Here the CDR3 DNA reads TGTGCCAGCAGCGCGGCAGGAAGGGATGAGCAGTTCTTC. J is TRBJ2-1 and V is TRBV11-1; D is ambiguous. Germline CDR1 reads SGHAT; CDR2 reads FQDESV (reference sequence). The CDR3 totals 13 residues. Trimming took 5 bases from V and 8 from J, leaving 13 bases between them.

This chain uses TRBV5-1 with TRBJ2-7; 8 bases align to TRBD1. Trimming removed 2 bases from V and 5 bases from J; junction bases left unmatched: 9. The CDR3 has 15 residues. CDR1 and CDR2 (germline): SGHRS, YFSETQ. Written as DNA, the CDR3 is TGCGCCAGCAGCTTAGAACCCGGGACAGGCAACGAGCAGTACTTC. This sequence encodes CASSLEPGTGNEQYF.

At least ten counts were recorded for this clonotype. This sequence joins TRBV7-9 and TRBJ2-5; D not resolved. The CDR3 spans 12 residues. V gave up 0 bases and J gave up 5 bases, with 4 bases separating them. Germline-derived CDR1 and CDR2 are SEHNR and FQNEAQ (reference sequence). The CDR3 nucleotides read TGTGCCAGCAGCTTAGCTCGGGAGACCCAGTACTTC. Its protein is CASSLARETQYF.

This clonotype was found a few times. The rearrangement joins TRBV6-1 to TRBJ1-2; 10 bases match TRBD1. The germline V gene has CDR1 MNHNS and CDR2 SASEGT. The trim removed 1 base at V and 4 bases at J, leaving 3 bases unmatched. The CDR3 loop spans 15 amino acids. This chain's CDR3 is CASSEGTGGRYGYTF. CDR3 sequence (DNA): TGTGCCAGCAGTGAAGGGACAGGGGGACGCTATGGCTACACCTTC.

There are a few counts of this clonotype. This chain uses TRBV7-9 with TRBJ2-5; D unclear. The CDR3 extends over 15 amino acids. V lost 3 bases and J 7 bases, leaving 18 bases between the germline ends. In germline, CDR1 is SEHNR, CDR2 FQNEAQ (reference sequence). The CDR3 region is CASSFGMLYGPTQYF. CDR3 DNA: TGTGCCAGCAGCTTTGGGATGTTATACGGGCCGACCCAGTACTTC.

This clonotype showed up just a few times. The V and J genes are TRBV28 and TRBJ2-3, with D unresolved. The length of the CDR3 is 12 residues. Trimming shortened V by 5 bases and J by 8 bases, and 11 bases separated the two germline ends. CDR1 MDHEN and CDR2 SYDVKM come from the germline V gene. CDR3 residues: CASSPLLGTQYF. CDR3 nucleotides: TGTGCCAGCAGTCCCCTATTGGGTACGCAGTATTTT.

The CDR3 DNA reads TGTGCCAGCAGCCAAGGGGGGACGGTCAATGAGCAGTTCTTC. It yields the protein CASSQGGTVNEQFF. The V call is TRBV14, the J call TRBJ2-1; D assignment may be TRBD1 or TRBD2 (5 bases each). With 1 base removed from V and 6 bases from J, the gap between germline ends came to 10 bases. Per the germline V gene, CDR1 is SGHDN and CDR2 is FVKESK. This CDR3 has 14 amino acids. The whole variable domain, filled in from reference TRBV14 and TRBJ2-1, reads EAGVTQFPSHSVIEKGQTVTLRCDPISGHDNLYWYRRVMGKEIKFLLHFVKESKQDESGMPNNRFLAERTGGTYSTLKVQPAELEDSGVYFCASSQGGTVNEQFFGPGTRLTVL.

Notes on this clonotype: This could be a read error, since a much larger clone is one nucleotide away. This chain links TRBV20-1 with TRBJ2-2; TRBD2 matches at 9 bases. In germline, CDR1 is DFQATT, CDR2 SNEGSKA (reference sequence). The CDR3 is 17 residues long. The CDR3 bases are TGCTGTGCTAGCGGGAACCGGGCAGGGTGCTTCCCCGGGGAGCTGTTTTTT. This codes for CCASGNRAGCFPGELFF.

This rearrangement joins TRBV18 to TRBJ2-1, with TRBD1 matching 11 bases. V was pared by 6 bases and J by 5 bases, with 6 bases of the junction left unmatched. The CDR3 spans 15 residues. Germline CDR1 reads KGHSH; CDR2 reads LQKENI. As DNA, the CDR3 is TGTGCCAGCTCGCCCCGGACAGGGGGCAACAATGAGCAGTTCTTC. Protein product: CASSPRTGGNNEQFF. Complete variable domain (other parts from reference TRBV18 and TRBJ2-1): NAGVMQNPRHLVRRRGQEARLRCSPMKGHSHVYWYRQLPEEGLKFMVYLQKENIIDESGMPKERFSAEFPKEGPSILRIQQVVRGDSAAYFCASSPRTGGNNEQFFGPGTRLTVL.

There are many counts of this clonotype. The chain links TRBV6-1 to TRBJ1-5; 7 bases are a match to TRBD1. Germline assignment: CDR1 MNHNS and CDR2 SASEGT. Trimming removed 6 bases from V and 4 bases from J; junction bases left unmatched: 3. The CDR3 runs to 13 residues. Here the CDR3 reads CASSRGLNQPQHF. The CDR3, as DNA: TGTGCCAGCAGCAGGGGGTTAAATCAGCCCCAGCATTTT.

This sequence joins TRBV29-1 and TRBJ1-4, with TRBD1 matching 7 bases. The CDR3 totals 15 residues. V shed 1 base, J shed 6 bases, and the junction held 8 bases outside the gene matches. Germline V gene lookup returns CDR1 SQVTM and CDR2 ANQGSEA. CDR3 DNA: TGCAGCGTTGAAGTCCTCCTAGGACAGGATGAAAAACTGTTTTTT. It codes for CSVEVLLGQDEKLFF. Variable domain in full (rest from reference TRBV29-1 and TRBJ1-4): SAVISQKPSRDICQRGTSLTIQCQVDSQVTMMFWYRQQPGQSLTLIATANQGSEATYESGFVIDKFPISRPNLTFSTLTVSNMSPEDSSIYLCSVEVLLGQDEKLFFGSGTQLSVL.

The rearrangement uses TRBV2 and TRBJ1-1; D not resolved. The CDR3 length is 13 residues. V lost 6 bases and J 4 bases, leaving 12 bases between the germline ends. Germline lookup yields CDR1 SNHLY and CDR2 FYNNEI. The CDR3 reads CASSPGPSTEAFF. Here the CDR3 DNA reads TGTGCCAGCAGCCCCGGGCCTAGCACTGAAGCTTTCTTT.

Only a few counts were recorded for this clonotype. The chain recombines TRBV11-2 with TRBJ2-3; D unclear. V lost 4 bases and J 0 bases, leaving 11 bases between the germline ends. This CDR3 has 15 residues. Germline assignment: CDR1 SGHAT and CDR2 FQNNGV. The CDR3: CASSYLVSSTDTQYF. In DNA form, the CDR3 reads TGTGCCAGCAGCTATCTGGTGTCTAGCACAGATACGCAGTATTTT.

This clonotype has a handful of counts. The chain is built from TRBV4-3 and TRBJ2-1; 7 nucleotides align to TRBD2. Germline V gives CDR1 LGHNA, CDR2 YSLEER. CDR3 length: 17 residues. The V segment lost 4 bases and the J segment 0 bases; nucleotides outside the gene matches: 9. The DNA for the CDR3 is TGCGCCAGCAGCCCAACCCCCGGGGGGTACTCCTACAATGAGCAGTTCTTC. Encoded protein: CASSPTPGGYSYNEQFF.

J is TRBJ1-1 and V is TRBV11-2; D gene uncertain. CDR3 size: 14 residues. V was trimmed by 0 bases and J by 5 bases, leaving 10 bases between them. Germline CDR1 is SGHAT and CDR2 is FQNNGV. The CDR3 nucleotides are TGTGCCAGCAGCTTAGAATCGACGAGGACTGAAGCTTTCTTT. Translated: CASSLESTRTEAFF.

V usage is TRBV11-2 and J usage is TRBJ2-4; D is perhaps TRBD2 (6 bases). Germline CDR1 SGHAT, CDR2 FQNNGV. The CDR3 has 15 residues. Trimming stripped 5 bases from V and 13 bases from J, with 24 bases between. CDR3 DNA: TGTGCCAGCAGCGGAGGGGTCCGGGGCCTCGGGGTCCAGTACTTC. This sequence encodes CASSGGVRGLGVQYF.

This clonotype was seen more than once but under ten times. The chain joins TRBV3-1 to TRBJ2-1, with TRBD2 matching over 7 bases. Germline assignment: CDR1 LGHDT and CDR2 YNNKEL (reference sequence). This CDR3 region has 15 residues. After removal of 4 bases from V and 10 bases from J, the junction contained 13 bases not matched to a gene. CDR3 loop: CASSPRLAAGSEQFF. CDR3 nucleotide sequence: TGTGCCAGCAGCCCAAGGCTAGCGGCAGGGTCAGAGCAGTTCTTC.

There are a few counts of this clonotype. This sequence joins TRBV11-2 and TRBJ2-7, with D perhaps TRBD1 (6 bases). Per germline, CDR1 SGHAT and CDR2 FQNNGV. This CDR3 is 16 amino acids long. Trimming took 5 bases from V and 2 from J, leaving 19 bases between them. Written as DNA, the CDR3 is TGTGCCAGCAGCCATACCTACAGGGCTTTCACCTACGAGCAGTACTTC. Translation: CASSHTYRAFTYEQYF.

In this sample, this clonotype turned up many times. V gene TRBV7-8 combines with J gene TRBJ2-5; D unclear. The V and J ends lost 1 base and 5 bases respectively, with 11 bases between them. Per the germline V gene, CDR1 is SGHVS and CDR2 is FQNEAQ. The CDR3 spans 14 residues. CDR3 sequence reads: CASSLGRMGETQYF. In DNA form, the CDR3 reads TGTGCCAGCAGCTTAGGTCGGATGGGGGAGACCCAGTACTTC.

This sequence joins TRBV14 and TRBJ2-1, with TRBD1 matching 8 bases. Germline CDR1 and CDR2: SGHDN and FVKESK. The CDR3 has 16 residues. V lost 3 bases and J lost 4; bases outside the gene matches: 8. The CDR3 protein is CASSQGRGQAYNEQFF. In DNA form, the CDR3 reads TGTGCCAGCAGCCAGGGACGGGGACAGGCGTACAATGAGCAGTTCTTC. The variable domain in full, completed from reference TRBV14 and TRBJ2-1, reads EAGVTQFPSHSVIEKGQTVTLRCDPISGHDNLYWYRRVMGKEIKFLLHFVKESKQDESGMPNNRFLAERTGGTYSTLKVQPAELEDSGVYFCASSQGRGQAYNEQFFGPGTRLTVL.

This clonotype was seen a single time. In nucleotides, the CDR3 is TGTGCCAGCAGCGCCAATCGACTAGCGGGACTCCACGAGCAGTACTTC. This translates into CASSANRLAGLHEQYF. The chain employs TRBV9 and TRBJ2-7; 11 bases align to TRBD2. Germline CDR1 reads SGDLS; CDR2 reads YYNGEE. The ends lost 3 bases at V and 5 bases at J; junction bases unmatched: 10. CDR3 length: 16 amino acids.

This clonotype has more than one count but fewer than ten. The chain carries TRBV20-1 and TRBJ2-1; D is unclear. The V gene lost 1 base and the J gene lost 5 bases, with 9 bases spanning the gap. Germline CDR1 reads DFQATT; CDR2 reads SNEGSKA (reference sequence). This CDR3 region has 13 residues. Here the CDR3 reads CSARVGNNNEQFF. CDR3 DNA sequence: TGCAGTGCTAGAGTCGGAAACAACAATGAGCAGTTCTTC.

The gene calls are TRBV5-4 and TRBJ1-6; 7 bases map to TRBD1. The CDR3 covers 14 residues. The germline V gene encodes CDR1 SGHNT and CDR2 YYREEE (reference sequence). Trimming cost V 4 bases and J 10 bases; bases outside gene matches: 8. The CDR3 region has the DNA TGTGCCAGCAGCCTACCGGGACAGATCTCACCCCTCCACTTT. It is translated as CASSLPGQISPLHF.

There are a few counts of this clonotype. The genes are TRBV11-2 and TRBJ1-1, with a weak D call TRBD1 (6 bases). Germline values: CDR1 SGHAT, CDR2 FQNNGV. The germline V and J ends were trimmed by 4 bases and 8 bases, with 11 bases remaining between them. This CDR3 comprises 12 residues. CDR3 sequence reads: CASSWGPDEAFF. CDR3 bases: TGTGCCAGCAGCTGGGGGCCTGACGAAGCTTTCTTT.

This clonotype was picked up a small number of times. The rearrangement links TRBV5-1 to TRBJ2-7; D gene unclear. Germline loops: CDR1 SGHRS, CDR2 YFSETQ. The CDR3 has 14 residues. V was cut by 0 bases and J by 1 base, with 8 bases left in between. The CDR3 sequence: CASSLGMGSYEQYF. CDR3 DNA sequence: TGCGCCAGCAGCTTGGGGATGGGGTCCTACGAGCAGTACTTC.

There are many counts of this clonotype. The chain has TRBV7-2 and TRBJ2-7; D not resolved. The CDR3 runs 13 residues. V was cut by 4 bases and J by 0 bases, with 7 bases left in between. CDR1 is SGHTA and CDR2 is FQGNSA in the germline V gene. The CDR3 spells CASSSSSSYEQYF. The CDR3, as DNA: TGTGCCAGCAGCTCTTCGAGCTCCTACGAGCAGTACTTC.